A single sample is the source of the 27 T cell receptor beta chains below, sequenced in a study of beta chain features in type 1 diabetes. Reverse transcribing all isolated RNA meant expressed TCRB transcripts were sequenced. Sequenced by immunoSEQ multiplex PCR; TCRdb stores in-frame clones only, minus some. The sample contains under 550,000 clones, over 10% of which appear only once. What was sequenced was naive CD4+ T cells from blood. These receptor sequences come from a young woman in good health.

V is TRBV4-3 and J is TRBJ1-5, with D uncertain. This CDR3 is 15 amino acids long. Germline V gene lookup returns CDR1 LGHNA and CDR2 YSLEER. With 4 bases removed from V and 6 bases from J, the gap between germline ends came to 16 bases. The CDR3 DNA follows: TGCGCCAGCAGCCGGACCGGGGAAAAGGGTCAGCCCCAGCATTTT. Translation gives CASSRTGEKGQPQHF.

This chain joins TRBV9 and TRBJ2-3; D is ambiguous. The V and J ends lost 3 bases and 4 bases respectively, with 12 bases between them. This CDR3 has 14 amino acids. The V gene's germline CDR1 is SGDLS and CDR2 YYNGEE. CDR3 bases: TGTGCCAGCAGCGCCCAGGTCGCGCCAGATACGCAGTATTTT. It translates to CASSAQVAPDTQYF.

V and J are TRBV11-2 and TRBJ2-1; perhaps TRBD1 as D (6 bases). Germline CDR1 reads SGHAT; CDR2 reads FQNNGV. The CDR3 length is 13 residues. Trimming took off 8 bases at V and 9 bases at J, with 17 bases between the two ends. The CDR3: CASRRLGATEQFF. As DNA, the CDR3 is TGTGCCAGCCGGAGATTGGGGGCTACTGAGCAGTTCTTC.

This clone was observed a handful of times. V usage is TRBV4-2 and J usage is TRBJ2-1; the D gene is possibly TRBD2 (6 bases). The CDR3 is made up of 16 amino acids. The germline V gene has CDR1 LGHNA and CDR2 YNFKEQ. Trimming pared 1 base from V and 1 base from J, leaving 11 bases between. CDR3 bases: TGTGCCAGCAGCCAAGTGAGCGGGCTATCCTACAATGAGCAGTTCTTC. Amino acids: CASSQVSGLSYNEQFF.

The chain has TRBV7-9 and TRBJ2-2, with 10 bases fitting TRBD2. CDR1 is SEHNR, CDR2 FQNEAQ, per germline (reference sequence). Trimming at V came to 5 bases and at J to 5 bases, leaving 2 bases not matched to a gene. CDR3 length: 14 residues. CDR3 loop: CASSPSGRTGELFF. Written as DNA, the CDR3 is TGTGCCAGCAGCCCTAGCGGGAGAACCGGGGAGCTGTTTTTT.

The rearrangement links TRBV7-9 to TRBJ1-1; no clear D. The V gene lost 5 bases and the J gene lost 1 base, with 11 bases spanning the gap. Germline CDR1 SEHNR, CDR2 FQNEAQ (reference sequence). The CDR3 consists of 14 residues. In DNA, the CDR3 is TGTGCCAGCAGCGGACGACCGGGGAACACTGAAGCTTTCTTT. It encodes CASSGRPGNTEAFF.

This clone turned up a few times. Here the CDR3 DNA reads TGTGCCAGCAGCTTCCAATCAGGGACGAGTAATGAAAAACTGTTTTTT. The encoded protein is CASSFQSGTSNEKLFF. The gene calls are TRBV7-2 and TRBJ1-4, with a possible D match to TRBD1 (5 bases). V gave up 3 bases and J gave up 4 bases, with 15 bases separating them. There are 16 residues in the CDR3. Germline V gene data show CDR1 as SGHTA and CDR2 as FQGNSA.

J is TRBJ2-3 and V is TRBV5-4; no clear D gene. Trimming took off 3 bases at V and 2 bases at J, with 13 bases between the two ends. Germline CDR1 SGHNT, CDR2 YYREEE (reference sequence). The CDR3 consists of 15 residues. CDR3 region: CASSSLDATTDTQYF. CDR3 DNA: TGTGCCAGCAGCTCCTTGGACGCTACCACAGATACGCAGTATTTT.

The V gene is TRBV7-9, the J gene TRBJ2-3; tentative D call: TRBD1 (6 bases). There are 19 residues in the CDR3. With 1 base removed from V and 6 bases from J, the gap between germline ends came to 26 bases. Germline loops: CDR1 SEHNR, CDR2 FQNEAQ (reference sequence). CDR3 sequence: CASSLGYVTRGSQGDTQYF. The CDR3 DNA is TGTGCCAGCAGCTTAGGCTATGTCACACGAGGGAGCCAGGGGGATACGCAGTATTTT.

This clone was detected only a few times. CDR3 in DNA: TGTGCCAGCAGCGCCGGGACAGCCGACAATTCACCCCTCCACTTT. It specifies CASSAGTADNSPLHF. The chain is built from TRBV9 and TRBJ1-6, with 7 bases matching TRBD1. The CDR3 totals 15 residues. J gave up 7 bases and V 3 bases, and 7 bases lay outside the gene matches. Looked up from germline, CDR1 is SGDLS and CDR2 is YYNGEE.

This sequence joins TRBV6-5 and TRBJ2-1; D remains unclear. Germline-derived CDR1 and CDR2 are MNHEY and SVGAGI. V was pared by 11 bases and J by 7 bases, with 21 bases between. The CDR3 consists of 14 residues. The CDR3 is CAARQADLGNEQFF. The CDR3 DNA follows: TGTGCCGCGCGACAAGCCGATTTGGGAAATGAGCAGTTCTTC.

This clone was seen at least ten times. The V call is TRBV15, the J call TRBJ2-1; D may be TRBD1 (6 bases). CDR3 length: 15 residues. CDR1 and CDR2 from the germline V gene are LNHNV and YYDKDF (reference sequence). V shed 0 bases and J shed 5 bases, with 11 bases lying between them. CDR3 nucleotides: TGTGCCACCAGCAGAGATCTAGCAGGGGACAATGAGCAGTTCTTC. The encoded protein is CATSRDLAGDNEQFF.

The V gene is TRBV15, the J gene TRBJ1-2; D call uncertain. Trimming stripped 0 bases from V and 8 bases from J, with 16 bases between. The germline V gene encodes CDR1 LNHNV and CDR2 YYDKDF (reference sequence). The CDR3 covers 15 residues. The CDR3 region is CATSRDSGVPRGYTF. Here the CDR3 DNA reads TGTGCCACCAGCAGAGATTCCGGGGTTCCGCGGGGCTACACCTTC.

This clone was recorded a few times. This sequence joins TRBV9 and TRBJ2-1, with TRBD2 identical over 11 bases. The germline CDR1 and CDR2 sequences are SGDLS and YYNGEE. The V gene end was trimmed by 4 bases and the J gene end by 4 bases; junction bases not matched to a gene: 4. The CDR3 is made up of 15 amino acids. The CDR3 sequence: CASSFSGRDYNEQFF. As DNA, the CDR3 is TGTGCCAGCAGCTTTAGCGGGAGGGATTACAATGAGCAGTTCTTC. Drawing the rest from reference TRBV9 and TRBJ2-1, the complete variable domain is DSGVTQTPKHLITATGQRVTLRCSPRSGDLSVYWYQQSLDQGLQFLIQYYNGEERAKGNILERFSAQQFPDLHSELNLSSLELGDSALYFCASSFSGRDYNEQFFGPGTRLTVL.

There are a few counts of this clone. The J gene is TRBJ1-1, the V gene TRBV29-1; D is ambiguous. The CDR3 contains 12 residues. The germline V gene has CDR1 SQVTM and CDR2 ANQGSEA. V was trimmed by 7 bases and J by 4 bases, leaving 13 bases between them. CDR3 region: CSGAQVGTEAFF. Here the CDR3 DNA reads TGCAGCGGAGCCCAGGTCGGCACTGAAGCTTTCTTT.

The CDR3 loop is CASSQASGSSTDTQYF. Written as DNA, the CDR3 is TGCGCCAGCAGCCAAGCTAGCGGGAGCAGCACAGATACGCAGTATTTT. The chain links TRBV4-1 to TRBJ2-3; 10 positions agree with TRBD2. This CDR3 spans 16 amino acids. Per germline, CDR1 MGHRA and CDR2 YSYEKL. The ends lost 1 base at V and 0 bases at J; junction bases unmatched: 1.

This clone appeared a few times. The V and J genes are TRBV15 and TRBJ1-3, with D hard to call. CDR1 and CDR2 from the germline V gene are LNHNV and YYDKDF (reference sequence). V was cut by 1 base and J by 4 bases, with 5 bases left in between. The length of the CDR3 is 13 residues. The DNA for the CDR3 is TGTGCCACCAGCAGAGTTCCGGGAAACACCATATATTTT. This gives the protein CATSRVPGNTIYF. Full variable domain (rest looked up from reference TRBV15 and TRBJ1-3): DAMVIQNPRYQVTQFGKPVTLSCSQTLNHNVMYWYQQKSSQAPKLLFHYYDKDFNNEADTPDNFQSRRPNTSFCFLDIRSPGLGDTAMYLCATSRVPGNTIYFGEGSWLTVV.

The chain has TRBV29-1 and TRBJ2-1; TRBD2 agrees at 7 bases. V lost 3 bases to trimming and J lost 0 bases; unmatched junction nucleotides: 5. The CDR3 is 15 residues long. Germline V gene data show CDR1 as SQVTM and CDR2 as ANQGSEA. This CDR3 reads CSVDSGLVSYNEQFF. CDR3 sequence (DNA): TGCAGCGTTGATAGCGGGCTCGTCTCCTACAATGAGCAGTTCTTC.

This sequence joins TRBV10-3 and TRBJ2-7; unclear D gene. The CDR3 consists of 13 residues. Trimming removed 6 bases at V and 5 bases at J, with 14 bases between. Per the germline V gene, CDR1 is ENHRY and CDR2 is SYGVKD. In DNA, the CDR3 is TGTGCCATCAGCTCCCCCGGCAGCGACGAGCAGTACGTC. It codes for CAISSPGSDEQYV.

This sequence joins TRBV7-8 and TRBJ2-1, with D tentatively TRBD1 (6 bases). The V end lost 5 bases, the J end lost 4 bases, and 12 bases lay between the germline ends. The germline CDR1 and CDR2 sequences are SGHVS and FQNEAQ. The CDR3 totals 14 residues. The CDR3, as DNA: TGTGCCAGCAGCACCGACAGGAGTTACAATGAGCAGTTCTTC. It encodes CASSTDRSYNEQFF.

This clone was recorded a few times. The V and J genes are TRBV10-3 and TRBJ2-5; TRBD2 matches at 9 bases. The CDR3 covers 14 residues. The V and J ends lost 8 bases and 4 bases, in that order; junction bases with no gene match: 8. Germline assignment: CDR1 ENHRY and CDR2 SYGVKD. CDR3 nucleotides: TGTGCCATCCCAATAGAGCGGGAGGCAGAGACCCAGTACTTC. Translated: CAIPIEREAETQYF.

In this sample, this clone turned up a few times. V gene TRBV7-2 combines with J gene TRBJ2-7, with D possibly matching TRBD1 (6 bases). This CDR3 comprises 14 residues. Looked up from germline, CDR1 is SGHTA and CDR2 is FQGNSA. V lost 2 bases to trimming and J lost 3 bases, with 11 bases between them. The CDR3 spells CASSLRGTNYEQYF. Written as DNA, the CDR3 is TGTGCCAGCAGCTTAAGAGGGACAAACTACGAGCAGTACTTC. The whole variable domain, filled in from reference TRBV7-2 and TRBJ2-7, reads GAGVSQSPSNKVTEKGKDVELRCDPISGHTALYWYRQSLGQGLEFLIYFQGNSAPDKSGLPSDRFSAERTGGSVSTLTIQRTQQEDSAVYLCASSLRGTNYEQYFGPGTRLTVT.

CDR3 in DNA: TGTGCCAGCAGCCCTGACACCACCCTGAATTCACCCCTCCACTTT. Its translation: CASSPDTTLNSPLHF. V gene TRBV9 combines with J gene TRBJ1-6, with D unclear. Per germline, CDR1 SGDLS and CDR2 YYNGEE. Trimming removed 4 bases from V and 7 bases from J, with 15 bases in between. The CDR3 totals 15 residues. Drawing the rest from reference TRBV9 and TRBJ1-6, the complete variable domain is DSGVTQTPKHLITATGQRVTLRCSPRSGDLSVYWYQQSLDQGLQFLIQYYNGEERAKGNILERFSAQQFPDLHSELNLSSLELGDSALYFCASSPDTTLNSPLHFGNGTRLTVT.

A few counts support this clone. The chain employs TRBV7-2 and TRBJ2-3; possibly TRBD2 for D (6 bases). V lost 5 bases and J 2 bases, leaving 11 bases between the germline ends. The CDR3 extends over 14 amino acids. Germline lookup yields CDR1 SGHTA and CDR2 FQGNSA. The CDR3 spells CASSPRDFTDTQYF. The DNA for the CDR3 is TGTGCCAGCAGCCCCAGGGACTTCACAGATACGCAGTATTTT.

The chain recombines TRBV20-1 with TRBJ1-1; D might be TRBD1 (5 bases). Trimming stripped 6 bases from V and 4 bases from J, with 9 bases between. In germline, CDR1 is DFQATT, CDR2 SNEGSKA (reference sequence). The CDR3 is 11 amino acids. As DNA, the CDR3 is TGCAGTGCCGGGGCGGGCACTGAAGCTTTCTTT. Its protein product is CSAGAGTEAFF.

The chain joins TRBV15 to TRBJ2-7, with TRBD2 matching over 9 bases. This CDR3 contains 16 residues. Germline V gene lookup returns CDR1 LNHNV and CDR2 YYDKDF (reference sequence). J gave up 1 base and V 0 bases, and 4 bases lay outside the gene matches. This chain's CDR3 is CATSRDYSGRSYEQYF. CDR3 nucleotide sequence: TGTGCCACCAGCAGAGATTACAGCGGGAGGTCCTACGAGCAGTACTTC.

This clone appeared a few times. Given a much more abundant clone one base away, this may be a read error. This rearrangement joins TRBV11-3 to TRBJ2-3; unclear D gene. The CDR3 spans 13 residues. Germline V lookup: CDR1 SGHNT, CDR2 YENEEA. V was clipped by 0 bases and J by 0 bases, with 1 base between them. DNA for the CDR3: TGTGCCAGCAGCTTAGAAAGCACAGATACGCAGTATTTT. Its protein product is CASSLESTDTQYF. Looking up the rest from reference TRBV11-3 and TRBJ2-3 gives the full variable domain: EAGVVQSPRYKIIEKKQPVAFWCNPISGHNTLYWYLQNLGQGPELLIRYENEEAVDDSQLPKDRFSAERLKGVDSTLKIQPAELGDSAVYLCASSLESTDTQYFGPGTRLTVL.